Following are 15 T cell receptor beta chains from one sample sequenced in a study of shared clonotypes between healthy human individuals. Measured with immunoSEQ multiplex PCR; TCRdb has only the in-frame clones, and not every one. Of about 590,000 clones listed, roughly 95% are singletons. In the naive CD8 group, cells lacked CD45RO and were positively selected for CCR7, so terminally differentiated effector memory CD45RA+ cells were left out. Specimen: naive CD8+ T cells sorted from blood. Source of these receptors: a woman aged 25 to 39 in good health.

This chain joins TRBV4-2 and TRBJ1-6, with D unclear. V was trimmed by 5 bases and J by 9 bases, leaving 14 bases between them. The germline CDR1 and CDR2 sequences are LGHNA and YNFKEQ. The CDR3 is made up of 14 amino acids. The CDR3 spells CASSLVGMGSPLHF. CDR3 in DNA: TGTGCCAGCAGCTTGGTTGGGATGGGTTCACCCCTCCACTTT.

The DNA of the CDR3 is TGTGCCAGCAGTTTCCTAATCTACAATGAGCAGTTCTTC. This sequence encodes CASSFLIYNEQFF. V gene TRBV27 combines with J gene TRBJ2-1, with D unresolved. Looked up from germline, CDR1 is MNHEY and CDR2 is SMNVEV (reference sequence). This CDR3 has 13 amino acids. The germline V and J ends were trimmed by 3 bases and 3 bases, with 6 bases remaining between them.

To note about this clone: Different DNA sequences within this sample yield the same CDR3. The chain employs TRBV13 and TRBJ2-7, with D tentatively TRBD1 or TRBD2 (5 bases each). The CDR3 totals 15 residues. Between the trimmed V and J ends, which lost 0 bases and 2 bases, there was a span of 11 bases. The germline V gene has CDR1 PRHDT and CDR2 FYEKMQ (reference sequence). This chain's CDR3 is CASSLGGRGPYEQYF. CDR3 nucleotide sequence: TGTGCCAGCAGCTTAGGGGGACGGGGACCCTACGAGCAGTACTTC.

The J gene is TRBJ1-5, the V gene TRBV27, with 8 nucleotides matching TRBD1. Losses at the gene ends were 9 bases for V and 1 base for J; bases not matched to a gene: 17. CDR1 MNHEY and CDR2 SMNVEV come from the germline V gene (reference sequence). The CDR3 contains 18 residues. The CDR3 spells CARVHPGGTGLSNQPQHF. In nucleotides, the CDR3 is TGTGCCAGGGTACATCCAGGCGGGACAGGCCTGAGCAATCAGCCCCAGCATTTT.

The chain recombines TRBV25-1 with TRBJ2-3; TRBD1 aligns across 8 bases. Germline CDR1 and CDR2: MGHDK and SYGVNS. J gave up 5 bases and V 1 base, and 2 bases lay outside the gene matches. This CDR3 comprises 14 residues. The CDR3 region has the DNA TGTGCCAGCAGTGAATCAGGGGGCGAAGATACGCAGTATTTT. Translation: CASSESGGEDTQYF.

CDR3 sequence (DNA): TGTGCCAGCAGCGTAGGGGTGGGAACTAGCACAGATACGCAGTATTTT. Its translation is CASSVGVGTSTDTQYF. V gene TRBV9 combines with J gene TRBJ2-3; D gene uncertain. Germline loops: CDR1 SGDLS, CDR2 YYNGEE. Trimming removed 0 bases at V and 0 bases at J, with 11 bases between. CDR3 length equals 16 residues.

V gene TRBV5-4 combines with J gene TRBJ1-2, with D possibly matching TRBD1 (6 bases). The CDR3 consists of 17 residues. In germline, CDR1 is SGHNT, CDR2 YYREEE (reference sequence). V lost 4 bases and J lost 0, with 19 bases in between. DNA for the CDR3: TGTGCCAGCAGCGGATCGACAGGCGGCCCTGCTAACTATGGCTACACCTTC. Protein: CASSGSTGGPANYGYTF.

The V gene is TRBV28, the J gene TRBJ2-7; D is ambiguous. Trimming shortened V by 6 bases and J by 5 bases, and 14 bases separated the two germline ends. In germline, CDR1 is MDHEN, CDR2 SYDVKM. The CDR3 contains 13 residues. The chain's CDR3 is CASSRVGSHEQYF. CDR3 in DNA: TGTGCCAGCAGCCGCGTAGGGTCTCACGAGCAGTACTTC. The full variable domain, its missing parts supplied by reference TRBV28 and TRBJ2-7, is DVKVTQSSRYLVKRTGEKVFLECVQDMDHENMFWYRQDPGLGLRLIYFSYDVKMKEKGDIPEGYSVSREKKERFSLILESASTNQTSMYLCASSRVGSHEQYFGPGTRLTVT.

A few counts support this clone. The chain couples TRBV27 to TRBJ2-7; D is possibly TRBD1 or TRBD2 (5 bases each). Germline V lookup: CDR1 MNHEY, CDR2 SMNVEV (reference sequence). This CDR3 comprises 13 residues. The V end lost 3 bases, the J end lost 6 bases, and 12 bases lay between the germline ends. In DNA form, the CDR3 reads TGTGCCAGCAGTTTTGGGCTGGGGGTCGAGCAGTACTTC. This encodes CASSFGLGVEQYF.

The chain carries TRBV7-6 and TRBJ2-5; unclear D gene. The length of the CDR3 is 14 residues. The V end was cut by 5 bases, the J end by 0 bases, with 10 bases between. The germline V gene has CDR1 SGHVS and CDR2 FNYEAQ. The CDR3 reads CASSPESHQETQYF. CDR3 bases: TGTGCCAGCAGCCCCGAATCACACCAAGAGACCCAGTACTTC. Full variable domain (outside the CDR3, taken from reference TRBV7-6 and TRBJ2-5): GAGVSQSPRYKVTKRGQDVALRCDPISGHVSLYWYRQALGQGPEFLTYFNYEAQQDKSGLPNDRFSAERPEGSISTLTIQRTEQRDSAMYRCASSPESHQETQYFGPGTRLLVL.

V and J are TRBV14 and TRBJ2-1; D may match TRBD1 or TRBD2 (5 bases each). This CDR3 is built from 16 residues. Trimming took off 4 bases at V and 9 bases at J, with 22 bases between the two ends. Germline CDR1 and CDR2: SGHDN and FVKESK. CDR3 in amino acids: CASSPLEYGARGEQFF. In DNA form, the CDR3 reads TGTGCCAGCAGCCCACTAGAATACGGGGCCCGCGGTGAGCAGTTCTTC.

In nucleotides, the CDR3 is TGTGCCAGCAGTGAACTTTTACTGGAGCCCCAGCATTTT. As protein: CASSELLLEPQHF. This chain connects TRBV6-5 to TRBJ1-5; D is unclear. Between the trimmed V and J ends, which lost 5 bases and 8 bases, there was a span of 13 bases. Germline values: CDR1 MNHEY, CDR2 SVGAGI. The CDR3 covers 13 residues.

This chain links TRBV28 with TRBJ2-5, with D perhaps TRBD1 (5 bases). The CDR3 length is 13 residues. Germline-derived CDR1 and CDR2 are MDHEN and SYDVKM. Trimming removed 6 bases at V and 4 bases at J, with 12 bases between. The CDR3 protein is CASSDSGRETQYF. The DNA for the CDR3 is TGTGCCAGCAGCGATTCAGGGCGAGAGACCCAGTACTTC.

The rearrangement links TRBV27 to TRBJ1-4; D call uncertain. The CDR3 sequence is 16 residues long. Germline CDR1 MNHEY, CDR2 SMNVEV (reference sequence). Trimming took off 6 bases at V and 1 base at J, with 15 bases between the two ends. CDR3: CASSLRRAGTNEKLFF. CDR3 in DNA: TGTGCCAGCAGCCTCCGCCGGGCGGGAACTAATGAAAAACTGTTTTTT. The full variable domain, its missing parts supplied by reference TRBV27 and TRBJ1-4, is EAQVTQNPRYLITVTGKKLTVTCSQNMNHEYMSWYRQDPGLGLRQIYYSMNVEVTDKGDVPEGYKVSRKEKRNFPLILESPSPNQTSLYFCASSLRRAGTNEKLFFGSGTQLSVL.

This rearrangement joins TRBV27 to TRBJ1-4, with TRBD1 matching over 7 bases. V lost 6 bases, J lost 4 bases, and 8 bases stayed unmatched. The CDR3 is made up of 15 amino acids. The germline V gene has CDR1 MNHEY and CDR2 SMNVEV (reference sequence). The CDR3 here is CASSALGQSNEKLFF. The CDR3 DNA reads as TGTGCCAGCAGCGCACTGGGACAGAGTAATGAAAAACTGTTTTTT. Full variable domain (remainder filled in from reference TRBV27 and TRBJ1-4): EAQVTQNPRYLITVTGKKLTVTCSQNMNHEYMSWYRQDPGLGLRQIYYSMNVEVTDKGDVPEGYKVSRKEKRNFPLILESPSPNQTSLYFCASSALGQSNEKLFFGSGTQLSVL.